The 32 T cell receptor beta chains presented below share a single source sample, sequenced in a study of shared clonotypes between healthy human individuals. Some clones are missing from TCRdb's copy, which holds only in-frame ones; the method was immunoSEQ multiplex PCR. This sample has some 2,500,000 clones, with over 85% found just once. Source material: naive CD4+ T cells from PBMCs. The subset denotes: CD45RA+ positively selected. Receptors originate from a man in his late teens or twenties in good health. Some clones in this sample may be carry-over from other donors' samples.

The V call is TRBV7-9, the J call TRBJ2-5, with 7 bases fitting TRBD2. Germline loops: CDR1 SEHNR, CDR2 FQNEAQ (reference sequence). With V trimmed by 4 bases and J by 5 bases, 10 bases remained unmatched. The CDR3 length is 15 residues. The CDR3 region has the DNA TGTGCCAGCAGCTGGGGGTTACTAGCGACCGAGACCCAGTACTTC. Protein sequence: CASSWGLLATETQYF.

In nucleotides, the CDR3 is TGTGCCACCAGCAGAGCCCCCCCGGGACAGGGGTACGAGCAGTACTTC. This sequence encodes CATSRAPPGQGYEQYF. The chain recombines TRBV15 with TRBJ2-7, with 10 bases aligning to TRBD1. CDR3 size: 16 residues. Germline assignment: CDR1 LNHNV and CDR2 YYDKDF (reference sequence). V trimming: 1 base; J trimming: 4 bases; junction bases outside the gene matches: 7.

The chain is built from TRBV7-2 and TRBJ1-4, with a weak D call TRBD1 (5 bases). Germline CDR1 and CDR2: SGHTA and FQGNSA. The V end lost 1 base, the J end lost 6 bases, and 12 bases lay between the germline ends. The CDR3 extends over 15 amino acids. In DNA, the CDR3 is TGTGCCAGCAGCTTAGTCGGGACTGCGGATGAAAAACTGTTTTTT. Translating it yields CASSLVGTADEKLFF. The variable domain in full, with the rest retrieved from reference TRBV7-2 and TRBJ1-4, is GAGVSQSPSNKVTEKGKDVELRCDPISGHTALYWYRQSLGQGLEFLIYFQGNSAPDKSGLPSDRFSAERTGGSVSTLTIQRTQQEDSAVYLCASSLVGTADEKLFFGSGTQLSVL.

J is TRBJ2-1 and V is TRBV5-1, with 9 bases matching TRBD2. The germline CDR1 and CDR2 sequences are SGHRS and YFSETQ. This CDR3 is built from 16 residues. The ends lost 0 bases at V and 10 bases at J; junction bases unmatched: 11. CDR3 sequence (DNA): TGCGCCAGCAGCTTGGTACCTAGCGGGACCTCCGGGGAGCAGTTCTTC. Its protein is CASSLVPSGTSGEQFF.

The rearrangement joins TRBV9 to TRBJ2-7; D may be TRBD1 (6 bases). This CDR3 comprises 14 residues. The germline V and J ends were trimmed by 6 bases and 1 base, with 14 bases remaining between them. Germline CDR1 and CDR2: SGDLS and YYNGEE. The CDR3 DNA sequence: TGTGCCAGCACGCCAGGGGCCGGATCCTACGAGCAGTACTTC. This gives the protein CASTPGAGSYEQYF.

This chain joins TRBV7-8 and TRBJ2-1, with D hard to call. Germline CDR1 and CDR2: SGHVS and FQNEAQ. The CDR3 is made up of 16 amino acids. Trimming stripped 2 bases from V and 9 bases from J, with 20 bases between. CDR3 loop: CASSLLRPLARSEQFF. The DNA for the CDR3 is TGTGCCAGCAGCTTACTCAGGCCCCTGGCGCGGTCTGAGCAGTTCTTC.

The CDR3 here is CASSWGAFSGNQPQHF. The CDR3 DNA reads TGTGCCAGCAGTTGGGGGGCATTCTCCGGCAATCAGCCCCAGCATTTT. The V and J genes are TRBV27 and TRBJ1-5; TRBD1 is a possible D gene (6 bases). Between the trimmed V and J ends, which lost 4 bases and 2 bases, there was a span of 15 bases. From germline, CDR1 is MNHEY and CDR2 SMNVEV (reference sequence). The CDR3 runs 16 residues.

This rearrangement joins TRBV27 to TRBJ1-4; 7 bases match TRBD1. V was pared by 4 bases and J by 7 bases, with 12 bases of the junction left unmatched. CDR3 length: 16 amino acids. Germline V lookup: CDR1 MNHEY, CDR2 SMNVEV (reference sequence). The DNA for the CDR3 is TGTGCCAGCAGTTCGCGGCTACAGGGGCTAGGTGAAAAACTGTTTTTT. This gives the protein CASSSRLQGLGEKLFF.

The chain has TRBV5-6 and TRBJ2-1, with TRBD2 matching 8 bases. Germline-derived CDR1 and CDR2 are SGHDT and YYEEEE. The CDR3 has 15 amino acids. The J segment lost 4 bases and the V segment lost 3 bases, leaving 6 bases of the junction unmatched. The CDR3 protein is CASSSLAGPYNEQFF. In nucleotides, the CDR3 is TGTGCCAGCAGCTCTTTAGCGGGGCCATACAATGAGCAGTTCTTC.

The CDR3 region has the DNA TGTGCCAGCAGCTTGCCCCACTCATCGGAGCAGTACTTC. It is translated as CASSLPHSSEQYF. The chain combines TRBV5-6 with TRBJ2-7; D call uncertain. In germline, CDR1 is SGHDT, CDR2 YYEEEE. Trimming shortened V by 1 base and J by 7 bases, and 12 bases separated the two germline ends. The CDR3 consists of 13 residues.

In DNA, the CDR3 is TGCGCCAGCAGCTTGGTGCCGGGTCGCTACAATGAGCAGTTCTTC. Translated, it gives CASSLVPGRYNEQFF. The V call is TRBV5-1, the J call TRBJ2-1; D unclear. The CDR3 length is 15 residues. Germline V gene lookup returns CDR1 SGHRS and CDR2 YFSETQ. Deletions cut 0 bases from V and 3 bases from J, with 10 bases between.

The CDR3 DNA follows: TGTGCCAGCAGCTTACCCGGGACAGGGGGAAGAACTGAAGCTTTCTTT. Its protein product is CASSLPGTGGRTEAFF. This chain joins TRBV7-9 and TRBJ1-1, with 11 bases lining up with TRBD1. V lost 2 bases to trimming and J lost 5 bases; unmatched junction nucleotides: 7. CDR3 length equals 16 residues. CDR1 SEHNR and CDR2 FQNEAQ come from the germline V gene (reference sequence).

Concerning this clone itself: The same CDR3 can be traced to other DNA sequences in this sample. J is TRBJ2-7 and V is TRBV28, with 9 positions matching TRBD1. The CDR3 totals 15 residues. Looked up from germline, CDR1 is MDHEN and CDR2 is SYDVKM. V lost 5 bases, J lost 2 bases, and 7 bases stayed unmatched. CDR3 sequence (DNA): TGTGCCAGCAGTGGACCGGGACAGGGAGCCTACGAGCAGTACTTC. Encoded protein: CASSGPGQGAYEQYF.

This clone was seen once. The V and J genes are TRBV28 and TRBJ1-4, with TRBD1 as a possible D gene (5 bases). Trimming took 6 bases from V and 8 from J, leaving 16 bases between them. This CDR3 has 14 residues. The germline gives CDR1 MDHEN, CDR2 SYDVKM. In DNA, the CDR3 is TGTGCCAGCAGACTGGAGGGGACCGGAGAAAAACTGTTTTTT. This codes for CASRLEGTGEKLFF.

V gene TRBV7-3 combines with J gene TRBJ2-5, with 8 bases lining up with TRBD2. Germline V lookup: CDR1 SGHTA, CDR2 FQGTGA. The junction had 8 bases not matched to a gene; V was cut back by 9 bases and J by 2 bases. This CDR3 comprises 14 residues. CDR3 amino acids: CARTGLAVQETQYF. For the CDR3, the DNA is TGTGCCAGAACCGGACTAGCTGTACAAGAGACCCAGTACTTC.

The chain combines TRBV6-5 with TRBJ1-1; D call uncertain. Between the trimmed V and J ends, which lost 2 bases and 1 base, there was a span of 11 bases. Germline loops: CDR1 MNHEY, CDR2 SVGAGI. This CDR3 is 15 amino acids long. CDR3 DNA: TGTGCCAGCAGTTACCAAGAGGGTGAGAACACTGAAGCTTTCTTT. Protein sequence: CASSYQEGENTEAFF.

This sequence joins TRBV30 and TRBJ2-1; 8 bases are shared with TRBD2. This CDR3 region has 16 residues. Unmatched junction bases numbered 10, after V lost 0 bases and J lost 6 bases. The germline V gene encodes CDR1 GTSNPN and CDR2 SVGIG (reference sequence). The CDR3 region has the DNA TGTGCCTGGAGTGTTTCTTGGGCTAGCGGGTCCAATGAGCAGTTCTTC. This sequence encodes CAWSVSWASGSNEQFF.

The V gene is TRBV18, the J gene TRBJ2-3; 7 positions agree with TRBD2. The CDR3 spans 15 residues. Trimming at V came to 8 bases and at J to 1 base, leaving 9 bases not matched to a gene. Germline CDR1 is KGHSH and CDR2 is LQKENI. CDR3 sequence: CASTTGAGGTDTQYF. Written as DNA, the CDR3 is TGTGCCAGCACCACCGGGGCGGGGGGCACAGATACGCAGTATTTT.

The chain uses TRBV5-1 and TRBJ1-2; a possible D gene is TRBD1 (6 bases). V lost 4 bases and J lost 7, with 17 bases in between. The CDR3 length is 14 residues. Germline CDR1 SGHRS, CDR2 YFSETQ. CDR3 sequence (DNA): TGCGCCAGCAGCCCCCAGCAGACAGGCTCTGGCTACACCTTC. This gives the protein CASSPQQTGSGYTF.

CDR3 residues: CASSPRQEMNTEAFF. The CDR3 bases are TGTGCCAGCAGTCCACGACAGGAGATGAACACTGAAGCTTTCTTT. This chain connects TRBV6-6 to TRBJ1-1; a weak D match, TRBD1 (6 bases). Between the trimmed V and J ends, which lost 5 bases and 0 bases, there was a span of 13 bases. Germline V CDR1 and CDR2: MNHNY, SVGAGI (reference sequence). CDR3 length equals 15 residues.

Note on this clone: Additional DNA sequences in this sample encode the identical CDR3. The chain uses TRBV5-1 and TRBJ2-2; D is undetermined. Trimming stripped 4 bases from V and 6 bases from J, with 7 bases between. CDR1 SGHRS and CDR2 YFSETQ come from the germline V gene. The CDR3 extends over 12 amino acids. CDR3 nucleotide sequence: TGCGCCAGCAGCCTAGGTTCCGGGGAGCTGTTTTTT. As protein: CASSLGSGELFF.

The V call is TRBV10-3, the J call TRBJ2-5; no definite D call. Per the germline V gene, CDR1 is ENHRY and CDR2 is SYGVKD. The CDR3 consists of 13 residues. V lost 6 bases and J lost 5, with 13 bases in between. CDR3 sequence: CAIRPTLEETQYF. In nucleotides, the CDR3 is TGTGCCATCAGACCTACTCTGGAGGAGACCCAGTACTTC.

The CDR3 loop reads CASSHRTGSGEKLFF. Written as DNA, the CDR3 is TGCGCCAGCAGCCACCGGACGGGGTCGGGAGAAAAACTGTTTTTT. J is TRBJ1-4 and V is TRBV4-3; no reliable D call. The CDR3 has 15 amino acids. V was cut by 3 bases and J by 8 bases, with 16 bases left in between. Germline V CDR1 and CDR2: LGHNA, YSLEER.

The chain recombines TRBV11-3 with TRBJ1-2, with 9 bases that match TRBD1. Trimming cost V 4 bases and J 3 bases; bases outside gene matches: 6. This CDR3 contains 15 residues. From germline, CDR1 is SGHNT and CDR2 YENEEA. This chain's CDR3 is CASSSKGQGYYGYTF. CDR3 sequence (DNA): TGTGCCAGCAGCTCGAAGGGACAGGGATACTATGGCTACACCTTC.

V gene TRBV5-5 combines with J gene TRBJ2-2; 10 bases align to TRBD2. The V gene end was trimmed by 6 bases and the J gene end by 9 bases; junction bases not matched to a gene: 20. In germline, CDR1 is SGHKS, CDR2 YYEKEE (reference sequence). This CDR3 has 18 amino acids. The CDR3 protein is CASNPRGVGASGSWELFF. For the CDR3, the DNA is TGTGCCAGCAACCCTCGAGGTGTTGGGGCTAGCGGGAGCTGGGAGCTGTTTTTT.

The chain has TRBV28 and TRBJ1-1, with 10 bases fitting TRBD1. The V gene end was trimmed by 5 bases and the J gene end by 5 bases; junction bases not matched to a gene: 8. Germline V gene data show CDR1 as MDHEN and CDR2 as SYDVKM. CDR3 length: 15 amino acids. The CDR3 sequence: CASSVGTGVLTEAFF. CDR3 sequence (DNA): TGTGCCAGCAGTGTCGGGACAGGGGTTCTGACTGAAGCTTTCTTT. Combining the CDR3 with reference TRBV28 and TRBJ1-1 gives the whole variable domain DVKVTQSSRYLVKRTGEKVFLECVQDMDHENMFWYRQDPGLGLRLIYFSYDVKMKEKGDIPEGYSVSREKKERFSLILESASTNQTSMYLCASSVGTGVLTEAFFGQGTRLTVV.

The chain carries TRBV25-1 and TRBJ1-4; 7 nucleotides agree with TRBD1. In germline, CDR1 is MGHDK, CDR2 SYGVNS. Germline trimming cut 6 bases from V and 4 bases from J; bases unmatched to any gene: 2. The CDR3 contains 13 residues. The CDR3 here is CASSDRVNEKLFF. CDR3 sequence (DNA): TGTGCCAGCAGCGACAGGGTTAATGAAAAACTGTTTTTT.

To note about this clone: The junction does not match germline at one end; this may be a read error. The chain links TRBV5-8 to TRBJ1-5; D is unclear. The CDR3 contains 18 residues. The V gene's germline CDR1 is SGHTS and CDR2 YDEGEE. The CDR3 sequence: CASSLWLSPSYSNQSQHF. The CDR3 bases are TGTGCCAGCAGCTTGTGGTTGTCTCCCAGTTATAGCAATCAGTCCCAGCATTTT.

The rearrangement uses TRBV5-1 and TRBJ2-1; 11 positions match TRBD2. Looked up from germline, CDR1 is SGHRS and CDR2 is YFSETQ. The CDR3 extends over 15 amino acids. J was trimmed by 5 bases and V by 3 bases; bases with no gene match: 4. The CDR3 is CASSSLAGADNEQFF. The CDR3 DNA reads TGCGCCAGCAGCTCACTAGCGGGAGCGGACAATGAGCAGTTCTTC.

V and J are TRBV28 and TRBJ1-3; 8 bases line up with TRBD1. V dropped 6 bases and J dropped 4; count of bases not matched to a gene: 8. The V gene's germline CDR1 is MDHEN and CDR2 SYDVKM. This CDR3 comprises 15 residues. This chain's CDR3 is CASSTGQGAGNTIYF. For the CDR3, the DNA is TGTGCCAGCAGCACCGGACAGGGTGCCGGAAACACCATATATTTT.

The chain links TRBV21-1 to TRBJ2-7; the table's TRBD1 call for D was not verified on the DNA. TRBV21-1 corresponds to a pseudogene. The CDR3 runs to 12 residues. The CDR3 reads CARGDRGLEQYF. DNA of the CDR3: TGTGCCCGGGGGGACAGGGGGCTCGAGCAGTACTTC.

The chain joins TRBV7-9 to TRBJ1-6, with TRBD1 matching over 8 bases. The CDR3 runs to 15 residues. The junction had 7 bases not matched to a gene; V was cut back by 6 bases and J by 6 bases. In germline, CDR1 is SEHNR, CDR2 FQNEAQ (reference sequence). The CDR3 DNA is TGTGCCAGCAGTCAACAGACAGGGGCTAATTCACCCCTCCACTTT. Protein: CASSQQTGANSPLHF.